This TCR beta chain emerged from a study of CD8 T cells in Susac syndrome. Sequencing of TCR beta was performed on blood CD8+ and CD4+ T cells. The V gene's germline CDR1 is MNHEY and CDR2 SMNVEV (reference sequence). The CDR3 totals 15 residues. With V trimmed by 9 bases and J by 4 bases, 12 bases remained unmatched. RNA, at about 0.45 to 1 ug, was reverse transcribed with random hexamers. One entry per CDR3 protein, called by TCRdb with MiXCR from the immunoSEQ multiplex PCR reads. The table shows roughly 200,000 distinct CDR3 sequences, with about 94% occurring only once. The sample comprised CD4+ T cells from PBMCs. The clonotype was recovered from a human donor with multiple sclerosis. The rearrangement joins TRBV27 to TRBJ2-3; TRBD1 aligns across 8 bases. Here the CDR3 DNA reads TGTGCCAGTTCCCGGTGGACAGGGAGACCAGATACGCAGTATTTT. This gives the protein CASSRWTGRPDTQYF.